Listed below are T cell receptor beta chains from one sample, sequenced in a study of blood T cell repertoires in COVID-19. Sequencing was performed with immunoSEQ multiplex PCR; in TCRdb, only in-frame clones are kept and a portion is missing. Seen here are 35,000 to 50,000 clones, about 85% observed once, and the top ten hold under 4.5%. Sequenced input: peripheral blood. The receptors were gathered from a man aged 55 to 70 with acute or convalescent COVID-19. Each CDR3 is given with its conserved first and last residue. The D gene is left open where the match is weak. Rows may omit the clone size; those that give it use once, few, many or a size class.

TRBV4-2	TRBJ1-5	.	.	CASSQERGSNQPQHF	TGTGCCAGCAGCCAAGAGAGGGGGAGCAATCAGCCCCAGCATTTT
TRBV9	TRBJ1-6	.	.	CASNLGGADNSPLHF	TGTGCCAGCAACTTAGGGGGTGCAGATAATTCACCCCTCCACTTT
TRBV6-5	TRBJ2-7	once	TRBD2	CASTVGAGGSFEQYF	TGTGCCAGCACCGTGGGGGCGGGGGGCTCTTTCGAGCAGTACTTC
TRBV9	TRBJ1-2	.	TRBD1	CASSSRTGGFGYTF	TGTGCCAGCAGCTCTCGGACAGGGGGTTTTGGCTACACCTTC
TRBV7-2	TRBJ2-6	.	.	CASSLVFAGWFSGANVLTF	TGTGCCAGCAGCTTGGTTTTTGCAGGGTGGTTTTCTGGGGCCAACGTCCTGACTTTC
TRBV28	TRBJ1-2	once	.	CASSPPRGGGRANYGYTF	TGTGCCAGCAGTCCCCCCCGGGGAGGGGGACGAGCTAACTATGGCTACACCTTC
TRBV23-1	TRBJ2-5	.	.	CASLAARPQYF	TGCGCCAGCTTAGCGGCTAGGCCCCAGTACTTC
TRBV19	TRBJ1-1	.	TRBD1	CASSRRDRGTEAFF	TGTGCCAGTAGTCGCCGGGACAGGGGCACTGAAGCTTTCTTT
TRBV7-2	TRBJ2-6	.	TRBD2	CASSYLAGGKISGANVLTF	TGTGCCAGCAGCTATCTAGCGGGGGGGAAAATCTCTGGGGCCAACGTCCTGACTTTC
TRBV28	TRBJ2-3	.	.	CASSPLSDTQYF	TGTGCCAGCAGTCCCCTGTCAGATACGCAGTATTTT
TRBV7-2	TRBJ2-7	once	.	CASSSAWTEMREQYF	TGTGCCAGCAGTTCTGCCTGGACAGAGATGAGGGAGCAGTACTTC
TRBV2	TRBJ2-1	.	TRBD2	CASRERTSGSYNEQFF	TGTGCCAGCAGGGAAAGGACTAGCGGTTCCTACAATGAGCAGTTCTTC
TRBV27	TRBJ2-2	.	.	CASSLQVPRDTGELFF	TGTGCCAGCAGTTTACAAGTCCCGAGGGACACCGGGGAGCTGTTTTTT
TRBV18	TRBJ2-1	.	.	CASSPPRADIYNEQFF	TGTGCCAGCTCACCACCGAGGGCCGATATCTACAATGAGCAGTTCTTC
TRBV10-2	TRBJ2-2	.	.	CASSEKRSPGVGPGELFF	TGCGCCAGCAGTGAGAAGCGTAGCCCAGGGGTTGGCCCCGGGGAGCTGTTTTTT
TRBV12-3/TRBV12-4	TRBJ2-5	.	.	CASSFSNRETQYF	TGTGCCAGCAGTTTTTCCAACAGGGAGACCCAGTACTTC
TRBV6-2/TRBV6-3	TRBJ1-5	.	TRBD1	CASSRDRDDQPQHF	TGTGCCAGCAGCAGGGACAGGGACGATCAGCCCCAGCATTTT
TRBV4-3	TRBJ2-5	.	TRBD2	CASSQGDRAGIQETQYF	TGCGCCAGCAGCCAAGGGGATAGAGCGGGGATTCAAGAGACCCAGTACTTC
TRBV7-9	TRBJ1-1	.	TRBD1	CASSATQGAGNTEAFF	TGTGCCAGCAGCGCAACACAGGGGGCGGGAAACACTGAAGCTTTCTTT
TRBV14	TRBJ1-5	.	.	CASSLALGNSNQPQHF	TGTGCCAGCAGCTTAGCACTTGGCAATAGCAATCAGCCCCAGCATTTT
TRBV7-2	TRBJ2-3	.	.	CASSKRGPTDTQYF	TGTGCCAGCAGTAAAAGGGGCCCCACAGATACGCAGTATTTT
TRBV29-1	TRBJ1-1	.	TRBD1	CSVRQGGKTEAFF	TGCAGCGTAAGACAGGGGGGGAAGACTGAAGCTTTCTTT
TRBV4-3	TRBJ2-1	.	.	CASSQASSGYNEQFF	TGCGCCAGCAGCCAAGCGTCTTCAGGCTACAATGAGCAGTTCTTC
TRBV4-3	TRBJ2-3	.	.	CASSQDRGATSTDTQYF	TGCGCCAGCAGCCAAGATCGCGGAGCGACTAGCACAGATACGCAGTATTTT
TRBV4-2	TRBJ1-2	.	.	CASSQEMIGGSYGYTF	TGTGCCAGCAGCCAAGAAATGATCGGGGGAAGCTATGGCTACACCTTC
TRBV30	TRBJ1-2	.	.	CAYRRGGYTF	TGTGCCTACCGACGGGGTGGCTACACCTTC
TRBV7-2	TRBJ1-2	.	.	CASSLGGRGYGYTF	TGTGCCAGCAGCTTAGGGGGCAGGGGATATGGCTACACCTTC
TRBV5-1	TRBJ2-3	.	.	CASSLAMVTDTQYF	TGCGCCAGCAGCTTAGCAATGGTCACAGATACGCAGTATTTT
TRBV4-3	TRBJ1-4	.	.	CASSQDYTREKLFF	TGCGCCAGCAGCCAAGATTATACGCGGGAAAAACTGTTTTTT
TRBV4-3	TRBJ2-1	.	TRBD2	CASSQGISGGSYNEQFF	TGCGCCAGCAGCCAAGGTATAAGCGGGGGATCATACAATGAGCAGTTCTTC
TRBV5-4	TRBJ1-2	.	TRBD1	CASSLGGTAQANYGYTF	TGTGCCAGCAGCTTGGGAGGGACAGCCCAAGCTAACTATGGCTACACCTTC
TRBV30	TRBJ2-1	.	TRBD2	CAWILQTSGDNNEQFF	TGTGCCTGGATCCTACAGACTAGCGGGGACAACAATGAGCAGTTCTTC
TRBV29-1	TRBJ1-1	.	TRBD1	CSARDSPTEAFF	TGCAGCGCCCGGGACAGCCCCACTGAAGCTTTCTTT
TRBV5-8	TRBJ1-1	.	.	CASSLIQGREAFF	TGTGCCAGCAGCTTAATCCAGGGAAGGGAAGCTTTCTTT